The TCR beta chain described here comes from a study of Graves' ophthalmopathy and Graves' hyperthyroidism. Whole-study results and caveats: Most clonotypes expanded in thyroid above 0.001 frequency were present in blood too.

As diagnostic evidence, clinical symptoms, serum thyroxine, TRAb, thyroid ultrasound and orbital computed tomography were relied upon. The sample holds many counts of this clonotype. Antigen specificity is unknown. The study amplified TCR beta CDR3 regions using RNA transcripts. Second-round multiplex PCR followed a first-round RT-PCR using HTBI primers. TCRdb re-called the multiplex PCR reads through MiXCR, storing one row per CDR3 protein. The table has some 410,000 distinct CDR3 sequences, under 25% seen once; the top ten hold 2.5% to 3.5%. V trimming: 5 bases; J trimming: 9 bases; junction bases outside the gene matches: 11. Germline V CDR1 and CDR2: SGHTA, FQGTGA. The CDR3 runs to 17 residues.

The sample was peripheral blood. The sequence was collected from a woman in her late teens or twenties with stable Graves' hyperthyroidism. The genes are TRBV7-3 and TRBJ2-1; 15 bases map to TRBD2. This chain's CDR3 is CASSLSGLAGGPSEQFF. In nucleotides, the CDR3 is TGTGCCAGCAGCCTATCCGGACTAGCGGGAGGGCCTAGTGAGCAGTTCTTC.